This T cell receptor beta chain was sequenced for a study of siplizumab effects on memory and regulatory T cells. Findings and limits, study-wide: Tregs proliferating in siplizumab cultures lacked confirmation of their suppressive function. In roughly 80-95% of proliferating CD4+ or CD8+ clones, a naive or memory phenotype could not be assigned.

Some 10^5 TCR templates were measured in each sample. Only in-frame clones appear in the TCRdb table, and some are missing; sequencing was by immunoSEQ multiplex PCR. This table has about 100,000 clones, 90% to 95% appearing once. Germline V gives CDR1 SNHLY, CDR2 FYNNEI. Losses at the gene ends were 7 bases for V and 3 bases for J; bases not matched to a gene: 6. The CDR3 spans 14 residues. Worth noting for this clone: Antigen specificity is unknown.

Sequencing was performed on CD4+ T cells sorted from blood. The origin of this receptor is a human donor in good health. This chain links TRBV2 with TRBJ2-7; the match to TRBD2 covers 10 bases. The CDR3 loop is CASMEREGIYEQYF. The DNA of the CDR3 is TGTGCCAGCATGGAGCGGGAGGGAATCTACGAGCAGTACTTC.